This T cell receptor beta chain derives from a study of blood T cell repertoires in COVID-19. At the level of the study: Material from acute and convalescent COVID-19 was sourced from the United States, Italy and Spain. T cells, B-cell-depleted T cells, or PBMCs provided the cDNA or gDNA that served as material.

Assay: immunoSEQ multiplex PCR; the TCRdb copy retains only in-frame clones and omits some. The sample lists around 700,000 clones; just under 90% were seen once. The CDR3 has 12 amino acids. CDR1 is SEHNR, CDR2 FQNEAQ, per germline (reference sequence). Deletions cut 5 bases from V and 6 bases from J, with 7 bases between. Sequencing was done on a sample of peripheral blood. The receptor was isolated from a woman younger than 30 with acute or convalescent COVID-19. The genes are TRBV7-9 and TRBJ2-2; D ambiguous. CDR3: CASSPLAGELFF. CDR3 DNA: TGTGCCAGCAGCCCACTCGCCGGGGAGCTGTTTTTT.